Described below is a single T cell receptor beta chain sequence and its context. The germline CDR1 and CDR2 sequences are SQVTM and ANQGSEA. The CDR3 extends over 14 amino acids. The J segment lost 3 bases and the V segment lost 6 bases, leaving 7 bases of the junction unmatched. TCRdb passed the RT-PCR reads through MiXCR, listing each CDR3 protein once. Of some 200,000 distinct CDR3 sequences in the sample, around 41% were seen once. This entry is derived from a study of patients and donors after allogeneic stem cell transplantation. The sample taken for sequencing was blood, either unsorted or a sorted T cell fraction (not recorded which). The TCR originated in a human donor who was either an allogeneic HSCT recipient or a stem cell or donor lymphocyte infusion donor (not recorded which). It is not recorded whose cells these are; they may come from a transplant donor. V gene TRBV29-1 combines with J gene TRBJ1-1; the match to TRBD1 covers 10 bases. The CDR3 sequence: CSVGQGVSHTEAFF. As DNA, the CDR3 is TGCAGCGTAGGACAGGGGGTTTCTCACACTGAAGCTTTCTTT.